Listed below are T cell receptor beta chains from one sample, sequenced in a study of high-grade serous ovarian cancer treatment subgroups. Assay used: immunoSEQ multiplex PCR; TCRdb lists only in-frame clones, some missing. The data show about 5,700 clones, around 75% seen once. The sample comprised tumor tissue. These receptors were taken from a human donor with high-grade serous ovarian cancer. Each CDR3 is given with its conserved first and last residue. The D gene is left open where the match is weak. A row's size may be missing; if present it is once, few, many or a size class.

D	J	size	V	DNA	CDR3
.	TRBJ2-2	.	TRBV7-9	TGTGCCAGCAGTCATGACTCGAACACCGGGGAGCTGTTTTTT	CASSHDSNTGELFF
.	TRBJ2-7	once	TRBV28	TGTGCCAGCCTTTCGGAGGGAACCGAGCAGTACTTC	CASLSEGTEQYF
TRBD2	TRBJ2-5	.	TRBV11-2	TGTGCCAGCAGCTTGACTAGCGGGAGCCAAGAGACCCAGTACTTC	CASSLTSGSQETQYF
.	TRBJ2-7	.	TRBV27	TGTGCCAGCAGTTTAAGGACAGCCCTCCACGAGCAGTACTTC	CASSLRTALHEQYF
.	TRBJ1-5	few	TRBV19	TGTGCCAGTACCAGCCGGGGTGGTAGGGGCAATCAGCCCCAGCATTTT	CASTSRGGRGNQPQHF
.	TRBJ1-5	.	TRBV28	TGTGCCAGCAGTTTTAGCGATCAGCCCCAGCATTTT	CASSFSDQPQHF
.	TRBJ2-1	.	TRBV27	TGTGCCAGCAGTTTATCGGGGGGCCGCCTGCGGAATGAGCAGTTCTTC	CASSLSGGRLRNEQFF
TRBD1	TRBJ2-5	.	TRBV4-1	TGCGCCAGCAGCCAAGATGCTGACAGGGCCCTCACAGAGACCCAGTACTTC	CASSQDADRALTETQYF
.	TRBJ1-1	.	TRBV5-8	TGTGCCAGCACCCTCCGGGTGACTGAAGCTTTCTTT	CASTLRVTEAFF
.	TRBJ2-7	.	TRBV6-1	TGTGCCAGCATCCAGCTCGGTTCCTACGAGCAGTACTTC	CASIQLGSYEQYF
.	TRBJ1-2	.	TRBV19	TGTGCCAGTAGCCCCACAGCCTATGGCTACACCTTC	CASSPTAYGYTF
.	TRBJ2-6	.	TRBV9	TGTGCCAGCAGCCCCGGGCCCTCTGGGGCCAACGTCCTGACTTTC	CASSPGPSGANVLTF
.	TRBJ1-2	.	TRBV29-1	TGCAGCGTCGGGACGGTGTCTCCGGATTATGGCTACACCTTC	CSVGTVSPDYGYTF
.	TRBJ1-1	.	TRBV5-6	TGTGCCAGCAGCTTGTTGGGAGCTGAAGCTTTCTTT	CASSLLGAEAFF
.	TRBJ2-5	.	TRBV7-2	TGTGCCAGCAGCTTAGGGGCAGGCACCCAAGAGACCCAGTACTTC	CASSLGAGTQETQYF
.	TRBJ2-5	once	TRBV10-3	TGTGCCTCAGGAAGGGGGACTCAAGAGACCCAGTACTTC	CASGRGTQETQYF
TRBD1	TRBJ1-5	.	TRBV27	TGTGCCAGCAGTTTAAGGGGGCATGATCAGCCCCAGCATTTT	CASSLRGHDQPQHF
TRBD1	TRBJ2-7	.	TRBV11-2	TGTGCCAGCAGCGACCGGGACAGGCCCCGCTTCTACGAGCAGTACTTC	CASSDRDRPRFYEQYF
.	TRBJ1-5	.	TRBV19	TGTGCCAGTAGTATAATGGGGGCGAGTCAGCCCCAGCATTTT	CASSIMGASQPQHF
.	TRBJ1-6	.	TRBV13	TGTGCCAGCAGCATATCGGGACATTCAACAGGTTATAATTCACCCCTCCACTTT	CASSISGHSTGYNSPLHF
.	TRBJ1-1	.	TRBV6-6	TGTGCCAGCAGTACTCGGGGACCGGCTGAAGCTTTCTTT	CASSTRGPAEAFF